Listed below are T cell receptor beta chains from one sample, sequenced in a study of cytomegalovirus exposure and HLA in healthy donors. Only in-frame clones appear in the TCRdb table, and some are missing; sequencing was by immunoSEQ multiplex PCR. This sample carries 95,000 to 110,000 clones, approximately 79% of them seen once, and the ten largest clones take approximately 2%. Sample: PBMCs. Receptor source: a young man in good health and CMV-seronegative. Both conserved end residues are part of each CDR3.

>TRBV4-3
CASSQDQRGTGDTQYF
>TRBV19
CASSIQGFAGNTIYF
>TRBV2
CASRLRSPDYGYTF
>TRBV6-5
CASRDSDYEQYF
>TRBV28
CASSPLDRSYNSPLHF
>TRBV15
CATSRDAGGKSYEQYF
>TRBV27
CASSQRGTSAQGAYTQYF
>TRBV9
CASGGQGSYEQYF
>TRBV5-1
CASSLSGKVEYGYTF
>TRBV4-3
CASSQGSGDTGELFF
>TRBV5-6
CASSVWRGQGDEQYF
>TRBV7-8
CASSLSSLGHRTAEQYF
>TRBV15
CATSDYRGRGTYEQYF
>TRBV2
CASSETGGTGELFF
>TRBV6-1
CASSYGETQYF
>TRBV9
CASSASIQGNSPLHF
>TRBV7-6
CASSPNRDYRYGYTF
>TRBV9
CASSAAGTGGEQYF
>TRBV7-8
CASSLARAGYGYTF
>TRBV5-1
CASSFRTGNTGELFF
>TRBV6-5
CASSYFRDRGHGELFF
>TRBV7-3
CASSLTGAGEQFF
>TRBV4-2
CASSQITRGSGLGGYTF
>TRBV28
CASSLIDRGYYEQYF
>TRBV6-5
CASREGLPHEQYF
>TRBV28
CASSPRGAQYF
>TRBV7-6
CASSLAGGGFSSGYTF
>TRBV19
CATREGHWLYF
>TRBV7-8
CASSDGLAGEYNEQFF